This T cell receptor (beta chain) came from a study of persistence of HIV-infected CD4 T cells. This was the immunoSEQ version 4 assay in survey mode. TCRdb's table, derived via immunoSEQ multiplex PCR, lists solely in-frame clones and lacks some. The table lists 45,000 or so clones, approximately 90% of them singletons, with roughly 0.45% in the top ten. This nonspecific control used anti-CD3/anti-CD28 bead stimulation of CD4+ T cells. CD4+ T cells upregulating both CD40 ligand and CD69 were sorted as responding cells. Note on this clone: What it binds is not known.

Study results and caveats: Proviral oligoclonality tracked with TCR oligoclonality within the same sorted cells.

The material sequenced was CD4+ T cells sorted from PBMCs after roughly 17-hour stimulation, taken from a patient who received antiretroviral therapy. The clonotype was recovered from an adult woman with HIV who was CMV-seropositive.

CDR3 nucleotides: TGTGCCAGCAGCTTGGGACAAAACTATGGCTACACCTTC. Amino acid sequence: CASSLGQNYGYTF. The V call is TRBV5-4, the J call TRBJ1-2; D is unresolved. This CDR3 region has 13 residues. Trimming cost V 0 bases and J 2 bases, with 5 bases left between them. The germline CDR1 and CDR2 sequences are SGHNT and YYREEE (reference sequence). The variable domain in full, completed from reference TRBV5-4 and TRBJ1-2, reads ETGVTQSPTHLIKTRGQQVTLRCSSQSGHNTVSWYQQALGQGPQFIFQYYREEENGRGNFPPRFSGLQFPNYSSELNVNALELDDSALYLCASSLGQNYGYTFGSGTRLTVV.